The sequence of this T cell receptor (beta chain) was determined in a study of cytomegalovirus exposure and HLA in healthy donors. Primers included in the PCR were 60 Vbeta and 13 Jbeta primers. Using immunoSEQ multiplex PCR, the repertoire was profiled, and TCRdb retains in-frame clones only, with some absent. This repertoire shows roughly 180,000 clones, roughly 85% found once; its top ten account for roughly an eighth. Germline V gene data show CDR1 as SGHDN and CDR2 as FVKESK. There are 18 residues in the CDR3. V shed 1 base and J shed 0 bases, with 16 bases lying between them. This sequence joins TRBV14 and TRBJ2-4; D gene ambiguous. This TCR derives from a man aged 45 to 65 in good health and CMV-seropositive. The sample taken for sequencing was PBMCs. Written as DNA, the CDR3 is TGTGCCAGCAGCCAAGGATTCATGAGCCTACTAGCCAAAAACATTCAGTACTTC. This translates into CASSQGFMSLLAKNIQYF.